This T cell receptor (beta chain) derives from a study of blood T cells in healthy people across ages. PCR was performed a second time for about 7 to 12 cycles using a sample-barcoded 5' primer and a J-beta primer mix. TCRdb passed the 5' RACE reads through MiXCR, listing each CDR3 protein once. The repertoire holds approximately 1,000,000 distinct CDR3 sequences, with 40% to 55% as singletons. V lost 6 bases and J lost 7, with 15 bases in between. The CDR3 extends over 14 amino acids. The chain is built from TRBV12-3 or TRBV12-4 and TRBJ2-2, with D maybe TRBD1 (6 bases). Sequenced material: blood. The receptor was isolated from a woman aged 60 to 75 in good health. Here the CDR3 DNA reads TGTGCCAGCAGACGAGGGGGACGAGACGGGGAGCTGTTTTTT. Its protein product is CASRRGGRDGELFF.